These T cell receptor beta chains were read from a single sample in a study of post-analysis software for immune sequencing data. TCRdb redid the calling of the PCR reads with MiXCR, one entry per CDR3 protein. Here the sample spans 650,000 to 900,000 distinct CDR3 sequences, around 45% being singletons. Sequences were obtained from blood. All receptors come from a girl aged 10 to 17 with multiple sclerosis. CDR3s leave out the opening cysteine and the closing phenylalanine or tryptophan. A D gene is named only where the DNA matches it firmly. Not all rows give a size; the values are once, few, many and, for expanded clones, a class.

V gene,clone size,D gene,J gene,CDR3 protein
TRBV7-9,few,.,TRBJ2-3,ASSRRTEGTDTQY
TRBV7-6,.,TRBD2,TRBJ2-3,ARGIAGSTDTQY
TRBV6-2/TRBV6-3,many,TRBD1,TRBJ2-6,ASRGLTGAGANVLT
TRBV7-8,.,.,TRBJ1-2,ASSRQVGSNYGYT
TRBV24-1,few,.,TRBJ2-5,ATSDSRPGEETQY
TRBV29-1,.,.,TRBJ2-1,SVVGQAYNEQF
TRBV20-1,few,TRBD1,TRBJ1-5,SADRANQPQH
TRBV6-2/TRBV6-3,.,.,TRBJ2-6,VSSYFGSGANVLT
TRBV6-5,few,TRBD1,TRBJ2-3,ASSYSRDSFTDTQY
TRBV4-2,few,TRBD1,TRBJ2-7,ASSQGLTGYEQY
TRBV7-9,.,.,TRBJ1-2,ASSSGRRSYGYT
TRBV7-8,.,TRBD2,TRBJ2-1,ASHKEGGDNEQF
TRBV9,few,TRBD2,TRBJ2-1,ASSVWAGGPRNEQF
TRBV7-8,.,.,TRBJ2-7,ASSPGAFSYEQY
TRBV12-3/TRBV12-4,.,TRBD2,.,ASSPSGRGDNEQF
TRBV7-9,.,TRBD1,TRBJ1-5,ASSSDRDSNQPQH
TRBV27,.,.,TRBJ2-3,ASRPAGRTDTQY
TRBV27,.,.,TRBJ2-1,ASSPRAGRRNEQF
TRBV27,few,.,TRBJ1-2,ASSLSKGGGYT
TRBV29-1,once,.,TRBJ2-2,SVRASTGELF
TRBV29-1,few,TRBD2,TRBJ2-1,SVAGLAGWIVNEQF
TRBV6-2/TRBV6-3,many,.,TRBJ2-7,ASSYSTSSYEQY
TRBV29-1,.,TRBD2,TRBJ2-3,SVESGLAGETGTQY
TRBV3-1,few,.,TRBJ2-1,ASSREATKGDEQF
TRBV11-2,.,TRBD2,TRBJ2-1,ASSLDPGLGSYNEQF
TRBV3-1,many,.,TRBJ1-1,ASSQGGNTEAF
TRBV12-3/TRBV12-4,.,.,TRBJ2-5,ASNMGGEGRSTQY
TRBV29-1,few,.,TRBJ1-1,SVEEGGGTEAF
TRBV6-2/TRBV6-3,.,TRBD2,TRBJ2-5,AGSIRTSPWQETQY
TRBV7-7,.,TRBD2,TRBJ2-5,ASSRGGTSGQETQY
TRBV6-5,.,.,TRBJ2-7,ASSPGRLYEQY
TRBV7-2,few,.,TRBJ2-4,ASSSPGSLNIQY
TRBV14,.,.,TRBJ1-1,ASSPSRRYTEAF
TRBV6-2/TRBV6-3,.,.,TRBJ2-6,AIGKGASGANVLT
TRBV7-8,.,.,TRBJ2-7,ASSGDSLYEQY
TRBV11-2,few,TRBD2,TRBJ2-7,ASSATSGRLDEQY
TRBV7-6,.,TRBD2,TRBJ2-3,ASSPRTSLDTQY
TRBV20-1,few,.,TRBJ2-1,SAAPGVSYNEQF
TRBV5-6,.,TRBD1,TRBJ1-5,ASSLGDRDNQPQH
TRBV20-1,many,.,TRBJ1-1,SARDKYRAARGTEAF
TRBV3-1,.,.,TRBJ2-1,ASSPRVNDNEQF
TRBV5-1,.,.,TRBJ2-6,TSSWIQGTGANVLT
TRBV5-1,.,TRBD2,TRBJ2-7,ASRQTSATLTKY
TRBV12-3/TRBV12-4,few,.,TRBJ2-1,ASSLANYNEQF
TRBV12-3/TRBV12-4,.,TRBD1,TRBJ1-1,ASSRPAGGSTEAF
TRBV7-6,.,.,TRBJ2-6,ASSLFSSPGANVLT
TRBV5-8,few,TRBD2,TRBJ2-1,ASSLREGAYNEQF
TRBV29-1,.,.,TRBJ1-2,SVEGGRAYGYT